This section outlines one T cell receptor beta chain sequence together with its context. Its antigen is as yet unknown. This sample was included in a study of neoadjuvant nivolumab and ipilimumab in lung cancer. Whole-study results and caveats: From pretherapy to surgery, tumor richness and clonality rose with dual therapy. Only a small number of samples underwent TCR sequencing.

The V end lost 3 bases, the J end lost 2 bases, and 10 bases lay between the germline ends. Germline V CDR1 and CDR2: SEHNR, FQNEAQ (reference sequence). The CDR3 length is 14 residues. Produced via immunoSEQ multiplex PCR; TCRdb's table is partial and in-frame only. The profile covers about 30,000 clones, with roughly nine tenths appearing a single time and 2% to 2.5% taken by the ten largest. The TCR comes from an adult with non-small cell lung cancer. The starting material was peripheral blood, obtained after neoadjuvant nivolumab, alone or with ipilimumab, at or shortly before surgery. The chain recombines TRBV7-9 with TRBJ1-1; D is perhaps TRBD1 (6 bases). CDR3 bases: TGTGCCAGCAGCTTCTCAGGGGTTAACACTGAAGCTTTCTTT. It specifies CASSFSGVNTEAFF.